A single sample is the source of the 30 T cell receptor beta chains below, sequenced in a study of human T cells and chemical hapten exposure. TCRdb re-called the RACE reads with MiXCR, one entry per CDR3 protein. The profile shows tens of thousands of distinct CDR3 sequences, approximately 7.4% of them singletons. Regarding time point: healthy volunteer bleed at 2 weeks. Whole blood that had not been fractionated was the source of extracted total RNA. Sequenced: whole blood. These receptors all stem from a human donor in good health. Some clones in this sample may be carry-over from other donors' samples.

The sample holds many counts of this clonotype. The chain joins TRBV7-9 to TRBJ1-1, with 8 bases fitting TRBD1. CDR1 is SEHNR, CDR2 FQNEAQ, per germline (reference sequence). Trimming cost V 5 bases and J 3 bases; bases outside gene matches: 17. The CDR3 is 18 amino acids. The chain's CDR3 is CASSRNYRGTQRDTEAFF. In DNA, the CDR3 is TGTGCCAGCAGCCGAAACTACAGGGGGACACAGCGGGACACTGAAGCTTTCTTT.

There are a few counts of this clonotype. The V and J genes are TRBV18 and TRBJ2-1; 11 nucleotides match TRBD2. The CDR3 loop spans 15 amino acids. CDR1 and CDR2 (germline): KGHSH, LQKENI. The J segment lost 4 bases and the V segment lost 6 bases, leaving 5 bases of the junction unmatched. The CDR3 loop reads CASSTLAGAYNEQFF. CDR3 DNA: TGTGCCAGCTCCACACTAGCGGGAGCGTACAATGAGCAGTTCTTC.

This clonotype was seen only a few times. The V and J genes are TRBV2 and TRBJ1-5, with 8 bases lining up with TRBD1. The junction had 17 bases not matched to a gene; V was cut back by 7 bases and J by 6 bases. The CDR3 contains 17 residues. Germline CDR1 reads SNHLY; CDR2 reads FYNNEI. In DNA, the CDR3 is TGTGCCAGCACCGCTCAAGGTCTGGGCAGGGGGCGTCAGCCCCAGCATTTT. It encodes CASTAQGLGRGRQPQHF.

This clonotype was detected ten times or more. The DNA for the CDR3 is TGTGCCAGCAGTTTGGCGGGACCCAGCAATCAGCCCCAGCATTTT. Protein: CASSLAGPSNQPQHF. V is TRBV28 and J is TRBJ1-5; D may be TRBD1 (5 bases). Between the trimmed V and J ends, which lost 3 bases and 1 base, there was a span of 10 bases. The germline V gene encodes CDR1 MDHEN and CDR2 SYDVKM. There are 15 residues in the CDR3.

Ten or more counts support this clonotype. The rearrangement joins TRBV6-6 to TRBJ2-1; TRBD2 matches at 14 bases. The CDR3 is 15 amino acids. J gave up 10 bases and V 5 bases, and 7 bases lay outside the gene matches. Per the germline V gene, CDR1 is MNHNY and CDR2 is SVGAGI (reference sequence). The CDR3 nucleotides read TGTGCCAGCAGTCCCGGGACTAGCGGGGGAGGGGAGCAGTTCTTC. This translates into CASSPGTSGGGEQFF.

Only a few counts were recorded for this clonotype. The rearrangement links TRBV5-6 to TRBJ1-2, with D possibly matching TRBD1 (6 bases). The CDR3 is 16 residues long. V shed 4 bases and J shed 2 bases, with 18 bases lying between them. Germline V gives CDR1 SGHDT, CDR2 YYEEEE. The chain's CDR3 is CASSLVVAGANYGYTF. The CDR3 bases are TGTGCCAGCAGCCTAGTAGTGGCAGGGGCAAACTATGGCTACACCTTC.

The chain has TRBV4-2 and TRBJ1-2; D possibly corresponds to TRBD1 (5 bases). The CDR3 contains 15 residues. Trimming pared 0 bases from V and 2 bases from J, leaving 10 bases between. From germline, CDR1 is LGHNA and CDR2 YNFKEQ. The CDR3: CASSQDLGGNYGYTF. CDR3 sequence (DNA): TGTGCCAGCAGCCAAGACCTGGGGGGGAACTATGGCTACACCTTC.

This clonotype was found many times. The chain has TRBV6-1 and TRBJ2-7; TRBD1 matches at 11 bases. Germline-derived CDR1 and CDR2 are MNHNS and SASEGT. CDR3 length: 17 residues. J lost 0 bases, V lost 7 bases, and 11 bases had no gene match. CDR3 in DNA: TGTGCCAGCACCAAAATGGACAGGGGGCACCCCTCCTACGAGCAGTACTTC. Its translation: CASTKMDRGHPSYEQYF.

Ten or more counts support this clonotype. The J gene is TRBJ1-1, the V gene TRBV5-6; TRBD1 matches 7 bases. The V gene end was trimmed by 4 bases and the J gene end by 3 bases; junction bases not matched to a gene: 6. CDR1 and CDR2 (germline): SGHDT, YYEEEE. This CDR3 comprises 14 residues. Here the CDR3 reads CASSLGTVDTEAFF. The CDR3 nucleotides are TGTGCCAGCAGCCTGGGGACAGTTGACACTGAAGCTTTCTTT. Full variable domain (missing parts from reference TRBV5-6 and TRBJ1-1): DAGVTQSPTHLIKTRGQQVTLRCSPKSGHDTVSWYQQALGQGPQFIFQYYEEEERQRGNFPDRFSGHQFPNYSSELNVNALLLGDSALYLCASSLGTVDTEAFFGQGTRLTVV.

In its sample, this clonotype was seen a few times. The V and J genes are TRBV6-1 and TRBJ1-5; the D is unclear. Looked up from germline, CDR1 is MNHNS and CDR2 is SASEGT. The CDR3 has 15 residues. V was shortened by 5 bases and J by 2 bases, with 13 bases between the two germline ends. The CDR3 region has the DNA TGTGCCAGCAGTCCGGGCCTCCGCGGCAATCAGCCCCAGCATTTT. As protein: CASSPGLRGNQPQHF.

The chain links TRBV5-1 to TRBJ1-1; 12 positions match TRBD1. CDR1 and CDR2 from the germline V gene are SGHRS and YFSETQ. There are 15 residues in the CDR3. V shed 2 bases, J shed 6 bases, and the junction held 5 bases outside the gene matches. The CDR3 DNA sequence: TGCGCCAGCAGCTTAGACGGGACAGGGGGCCCTGAAGCTTTCTTT. It encodes CASSLDGTGGPEAFF. Full variable domain (remainder filled in from reference TRBV5-1 and TRBJ1-1): KAGVTQTPRYLIKTRGQQVTLSCSPISGHRSVSWYQQTPGQGLQFLFEYFSETQRNKGNFPGRFSGRQFSNSRSEMNVSTLELGDSALYLCASSLDGTGGPEAFFGQGTRLTVV.

This clonotype turned up a few times. The chain joins TRBV7-9 to TRBJ1-1; a possible D gene is TRBD1 (6 bases). V was cut by 0 bases and J by 4 bases, with 12 bases left in between. The CDR3 length is 15 residues. Per germline, CDR1 SEHNR and CDR2 FQNEAQ (reference sequence). This chain's CDR3 is CASSLAGGESTEAFF. The CDR3 DNA follows: TGTGCCAGCAGCTTAGCAGGGGGAGAGAGCACTGAAGCTTTCTTT.

This clonotype was seen at least ten times. This rearrangement joins TRBV7-2 to TRBJ1-1, with 7 bases matching TRBD1. The germline V gene has CDR1 SGHTA and CDR2 FQGNSA. This CDR3 is built from 13 residues. The ends lost 0 bases at V and 8 bases at J; junction bases unmatched: 3. This CDR3 is CASSLAWDSEAFF. Here the CDR3 DNA reads TGTGCCAGCAGCTTAGCGTGGGACAGCGAAGCTTTCTTT.

This clonotype was seen a handful of times. The J gene is TRBJ1-1, the V gene TRBV11-3, with D hard to call. CDR3 size: 15 residues. The V gene's germline CDR1 is SGHNT and CDR2 YENEEA. The V end was cut by 5 bases, the J end by 3 bases, with 16 bases between. The CDR3 nucleotides are TGTGCCAGCAGCCCCCGCCCCCTAGTCTACACTGAAGCTTTCTTT. Amino acid sequence: CASSPRPLVYTEAFF.

This rearrangement joins TRBV30 to TRBJ1-3, with D perhaps matching TRBD1 (6 bases). The germline V gene encodes CDR1 GTSNPN and CDR2 SVGIG (reference sequence). V lost 3 bases and J lost 9, with 18 bases in between. The CDR3 is 14 amino acids. The CDR3 is CAWRIKDSGTTIYF. The DNA for the CDR3 is TGTGCCTGGAGGATCAAGGACAGTGGGACCACCATATATTTT.

This clonotype has only a few counts. V and J are TRBV7-2 and TRBJ2-3; the D gene could be TRBD1 or TRBD2 (6 bases each). V gave up 5 bases and J gave up 4 bases, with 13 bases separating them. Germline V gives CDR1 SGHTA, CDR2 FQGNSA. The CDR3 runs to 14 residues. CDR3 in DNA: TGTGCCAGCAGCCTCGGGGGCCCACCAGATACGCAGTATTTT. Amino acids: CASSLGGPPDTQYF.

This chain connects TRBV20-1 to TRBJ2-7, with D unresolved. The CDR3 is made up of 14 amino acids. V was clipped by 4 bases and J by 4 bases, with 17 bases between them. CDR1 is DFQATT and CDR2 is SNEGSKA in the germline V gene (reference sequence). CDR3 DNA: TGCAGTGCTATAAGGACGGATGGTCAATACGAGCAGTACTTC. It codes for CSAIRTDGQYEQYF.

The table lists this clonotype with many counts. This rearrangement joins TRBV5-1 to TRBJ1-3; 7 bases map to TRBD1. The V and J ends lost 1 base and 0 bases, in that order; junction bases with no gene match: 4. There are 16 residues in the CDR3. Germline V gives CDR1 SGHRS, CDR2 YFSETQ. CDR3 coding DNA: TGCGCCAGCAGCTTGACAGGGGACCCCTCTGGAAACACCATATATTTT. It translates to CASSLTGDPSGNTIYF.

This clonotype showed up just a few times. This rearrangement joins TRBV29-1 to TRBJ2-5; D is perhaps TRBD1 (6 bases). Germline CDR1 SQVTM, CDR2 ANQGSEA. The V end lost 4 bases, the J end lost 5 bases, and 11 bases lay between the germline ends. The CDR3 has 12 residues. In DNA form, the CDR3 reads TGCAGCGTTGCGGGCCAGGGGGAGACCCAGTACTTC. Its translation: CSVAGQGETQYF.

By share of the sample, this clonotype is medium-sized. The chain combines TRBV4-1 with TRBJ2-1, with 9 bases that match TRBD1. Unmatched junction bases numbered 7, after V lost 3 bases and J lost 4 bases. CDR3 length: 16 amino acids. Germline values: CDR1 MGHRA, CDR2 YSYEKL. The chain's CDR3 is CASSHLGTGSYNEQFF. Here the CDR3 DNA reads TGCGCCAGCAGCCATCTAGGGACAGGGTCTTACAATGAGCAGTTCTTC.

In its sample, this clonotype was seen many times. The V and J genes are TRBV7-9 and TRBJ1-2; D is ambiguous. V shed 5 bases and J shed 0 bases, with 10 bases lying between them. CDR1 is SEHNR and CDR2 is FQNEAQ in the germline V gene (reference sequence). CDR3 length: 14 amino acids. CDR3 region: CASSPRRSNYGYTF. The DNA for the CDR3 is TGTGCCAGCAGCCCCAGGCGCTCTAACTATGGCTACACCTTC.

This clonotype has only a few counts. V and J are TRBV5-4 and TRBJ1-1; D not resolved. CDR3 size: 13 residues. V was shortened by 0 bases and J by 3 bases, with 6 bases between the two germline ends. Germline V lookup: CDR1 SGHNT, CDR2 YYREEE (reference sequence). The CDR3 spells CASSLETDTEAFF. The CDR3 region has the DNA TGTGCCAGCAGCTTGGAAACAGACACTGAAGCTTTCTTT.

The table lists this clonotype with a few counts. This chain's CDR3 is CASSLKVGVLNTEAFF. The CDR3 DNA follows: TGTGCCAGCAGCTTAAAGGTTGGGGTATTAAACACTGAAGCTTTCTTT. The genes are TRBV11-2 and TRBJ1-1; no clear D. This CDR3 region has 16 residues. Germline CDR1 is SGHAT and CDR2 is FQNNGV. The V gene lost 2 bases and the J gene lost 2 bases, with 15 bases spanning the gap.

This clonotype was counted many times. The genes are TRBV14 and TRBJ1-1, with 9 bases fitting TRBD1. This CDR3 has 17 residues. The V gene's germline CDR1 is SGHDN and CDR2 FVKESK. V dropped 0 bases and J dropped 5; count of bases not matched to a gene: 10. The CDR3 nucleotides read TGTGCCAGCAGCCAAGAAAGGTGGGGACAGGGTCGGACTGAAGCTTTCTTT. It translates to CASSQERWGQGRTEAFF.

This clonotype has more than one count but fewer than ten. The gene calls are TRBV5-6 and TRBJ2-5, with 8 nucleotides matching TRBD1. CDR3 length equals 16 residues. J was trimmed by 1 base and V by 0 bases; bases with no gene match: 5. Germline V CDR1 and CDR2: SGHDT, YYEEEE. CDR3 sequence (DNA): TGTGCCAGCAGCTTGGGGGGACAGGCGACCCAAGAGACCCAGTACTTC. As protein: CASSLGGQATQETQYF.

Only a few counts were recorded for this clonotype. The V and J genes are TRBV28 and TRBJ2-7, with 12 bases that match TRBD1. Germline V lookup: CDR1 MDHEN, CDR2 SYDVKM. This CDR3 has 15 amino acids. V lost 5 bases, J lost 7 bases, and 9 bases stayed unmatched. The DNA of the CDR3 is TGTGCCAGCAGTACCACGGGACAGGGGGCGCGGGAGCAGTACTTC. This sequence encodes CASSTTGQGAREQYF.

This clonotype turned up a few times. The gene calls are TRBV28 and TRBJ1-2, with 10 bases that match TRBD1. Germline V gene data show CDR1 as MDHEN and CDR2 as SYDVKM. V shed 5 bases and J 4 bases; nucleotides not matched to a gene: 10. The CDR3 is made up of 16 amino acids. The CDR3 coding sequence is TGTGCCAGCAGTCGTCCGGGACAGGGGTCGGGCTATGGCTACACCTTC. Translating it yields CASSRPGQGSGYGYTF.

Here the CDR3 reads CATSDPTGGSYNEQFF. The CDR3 DNA is TGTGCCACCAGTGACCCCACAGGTGGTTCCTACAATGAGCAGTTCTTC. The chain links TRBV24-1 to TRBJ2-1; D is possibly TRBD1 (5 bases). The germline V gene encodes CDR1 KGHDR and CDR2 SFDVKD. V lost 4 bases, J lost 1 base, and 13 bases lay in between. There are 16 residues in the CDR3.

This clonotype came up a few times. The chain employs TRBV6-2 or TRBV6-3 and TRBJ1-6; the match to TRBD1 covers 7 bases. J was trimmed by 7 bases and V by 6 bases; bases with no gene match: 9. CDR1 and CDR2 (germline): MNHEY, SVGEGT. The CDR3 runs 15 residues. The CDR3 coding sequence is TGTGCCAGCAGATTCGGGACAGCTAACAATTCACCCCTCCACTTT. Its protein product is CASRFGTANNSPLHF.

DNA of the CDR3: TGTGCCAGCAGTTACGAGAGAGAGAGAGCTTTCTTT. It encodes CASSYERERAFF. V gene TRBV6-6 combines with J gene TRBJ1-1; D unresolved. Trimming stripped 2 bases from V and 10 bases from J, with 11 bases between. CDR3 length equals 12 residues. CDR1 is MNHNY and CDR2 is SVGAGI in the germline V gene (reference sequence).